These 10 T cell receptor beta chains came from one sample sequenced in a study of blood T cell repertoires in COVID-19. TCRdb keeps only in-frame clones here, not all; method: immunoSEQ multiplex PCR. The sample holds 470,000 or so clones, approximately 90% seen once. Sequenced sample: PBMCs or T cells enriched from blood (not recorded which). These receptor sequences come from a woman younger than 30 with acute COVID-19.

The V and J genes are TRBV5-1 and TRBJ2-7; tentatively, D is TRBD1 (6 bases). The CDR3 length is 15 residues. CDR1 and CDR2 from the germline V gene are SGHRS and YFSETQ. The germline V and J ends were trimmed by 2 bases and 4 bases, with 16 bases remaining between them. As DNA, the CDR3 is TGCGCCAGCAGCTTAGGCGGCAGGGGTTCGTACGAGCAGTACTTC. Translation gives CASSLGGRGSYEQYF.

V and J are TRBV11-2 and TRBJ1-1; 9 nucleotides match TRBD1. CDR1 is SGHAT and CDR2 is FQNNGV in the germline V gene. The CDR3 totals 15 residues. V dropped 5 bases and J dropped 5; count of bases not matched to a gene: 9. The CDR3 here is CASSPTGGSGTEAFF. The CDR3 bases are TGTGCCAGCAGCCCCACAGGGGGCAGTGGTACTGAAGCTTTCTTT.

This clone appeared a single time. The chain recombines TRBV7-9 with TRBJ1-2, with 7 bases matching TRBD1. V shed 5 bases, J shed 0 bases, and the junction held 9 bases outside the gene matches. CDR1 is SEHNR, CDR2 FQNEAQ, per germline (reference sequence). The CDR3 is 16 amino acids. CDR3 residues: CASSDRDIVANYGYTF. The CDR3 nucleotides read TGTGCCAGCAGCGACAGGGATATCGTGGCTAACTATGGCTACACCTTC.

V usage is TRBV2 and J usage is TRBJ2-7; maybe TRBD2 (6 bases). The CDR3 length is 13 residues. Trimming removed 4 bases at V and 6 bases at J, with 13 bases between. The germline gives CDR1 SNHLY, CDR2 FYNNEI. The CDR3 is CASSAVGGREQYF. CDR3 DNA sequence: TGTGCCAGCAGTGCGGTTGGAGGGCGCGAGCAGTACTTC.

CDR3 nucleotides: TGCGCCAGCAGCCCGACTAGCGGGGGGAATACGCAGTATTTT. Its protein product is CASSPTSGGNTQYF. J is TRBJ2-3 and V is TRBV5-1; TRBD2 matches at 13 bases. Germline CDR1 is SGHRS and CDR2 is YFSETQ. The CDR3 is made up of 14 amino acids. With V trimmed by 4 bases and J by 7 bases, 3 bases remained unmatched.

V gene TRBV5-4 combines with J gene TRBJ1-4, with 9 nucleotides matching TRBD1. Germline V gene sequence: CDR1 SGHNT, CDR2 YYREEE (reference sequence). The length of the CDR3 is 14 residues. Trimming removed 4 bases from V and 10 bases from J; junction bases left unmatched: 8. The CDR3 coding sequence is TGTGCCAGCAGCCCGGACAGGGGTAGCGGAAAACTGTTTTTT. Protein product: CASSPDRGSGKLFF.

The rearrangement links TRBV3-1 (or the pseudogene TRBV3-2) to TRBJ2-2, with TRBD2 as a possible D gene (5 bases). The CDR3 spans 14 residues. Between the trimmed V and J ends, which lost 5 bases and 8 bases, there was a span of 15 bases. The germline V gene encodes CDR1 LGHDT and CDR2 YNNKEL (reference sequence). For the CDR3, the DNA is TGTGCCAGCAGCTATGGGAGTGCCGGGGGGGAGCTGTTTTTT. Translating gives CASSYGSAGGELFF.

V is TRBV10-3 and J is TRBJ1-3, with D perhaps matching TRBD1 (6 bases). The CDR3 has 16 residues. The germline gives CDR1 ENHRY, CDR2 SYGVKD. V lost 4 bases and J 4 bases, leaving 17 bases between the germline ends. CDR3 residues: CAISGATGTGGNTIYF. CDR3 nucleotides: TGTGCCATCAGTGGGGCCACAGGGACGGGCGGAAACACCATATATTTT.

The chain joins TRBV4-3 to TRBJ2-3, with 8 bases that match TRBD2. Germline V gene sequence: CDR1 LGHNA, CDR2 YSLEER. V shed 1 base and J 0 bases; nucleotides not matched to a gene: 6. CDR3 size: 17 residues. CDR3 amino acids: CASSQALAESSTDTQYF. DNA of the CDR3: TGCGCCAGCAGCCAAGCACTAGCGGAGTCTAGCACAGATACGCAGTATTTT.

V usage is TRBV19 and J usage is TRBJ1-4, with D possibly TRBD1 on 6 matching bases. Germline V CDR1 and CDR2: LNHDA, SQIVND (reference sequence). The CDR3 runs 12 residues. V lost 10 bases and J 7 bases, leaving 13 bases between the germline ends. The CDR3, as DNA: TGTGCCACGACAGGTGTGGGTGAAAAACTGTTTTTT. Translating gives CATTGVGEKLFF.